This TCR beta chain stems from a study of robustness of blood B and T cell sequencing (dated 2018 in TCRdb). About the study as a whole: The goal of the study was to figure out the amount of peripheral blood required to reliably characterize the TCRbeta and IgG repertoires of an individual. Two replicate TCRbeta cDNA libraries were prepared from one shared RNA pool from a single 10 ml draw, serving as technical replicates. TCRbeta and IgG repertoires were quantified in each of the approximately 9 independently drawn blood samples. Paper-wide results and their limitations: The TCRbeta rarefaction curves did not fully level off, which suggests under-sequencing or many low-abundance clonotypes. Because EDTA tubes had to be fractionated immediately, the use of EDTA tubes in multi-site collections was limited. The 1,000 most abundant TCRbeta clonotypes from the pooled draws were found in every single 10 ml sample. No improvement in the overlap of rare TCRbeta clonotypes was observed when tubes were pooled, implying that much larger blood volumes would be needed for rare TCRbeta clonotypes to be captured. When technical replicate libraries were compared, under 95% of the top 10,000 TCRbeta clonotypes in one library also turned up in the other. Coverage of the top 10,000 TCRbeta clonotypes approached saturation when 3 or 4 tubes (roughly 26-40 ml blood) were combined. One pair of TCRbeta libraries showed evidence of cross-contamination, likely from batch processing; the shared UMI-sequence pairs were removed.

This clonotype was observed a few times. Its antigen remains unidentified. No per-base quality is available; no much larger clone lies one base away. Trimming costs V 1 base and J 4 bases, and their ends lie 9 bases apart. The germline V gene encodes CDR1 SGHTA and CDR2 FQGTGA. Measured from the cysteine to the phenylalanine, the CDR3 is 14 residues long. The entry retains the CDR3 DNA only, 42 bases that are in frame from base 1. Library generation was performed with PCR. Instrument used: Illumina MiSeq. SMARTScribe reverse transcriptase and a 5' template-switch oligo, by which a universal priming site was added, were used for cDNA synthesis. The template-switch oligo carried a 12-nucleotide random unique molecular identifier (UMI) that tagged each cDNA molecule. During reverse transcription, TCRbeta transcripts were targeted using chain-specific reverse primers. Residual template-switch adapters were removed by uracil DNA glycosylase treatment, and cDNA was purified using a Qiagen MinElute kit. For the first PCR, around 20 cycles were run with KAPA HiFi HotStart ReadyMix and step-out primers, split across four 50 ul reactions. Products of the first-round PCR were gel-purified before additional amplification. Illumina Nextera adapters were attached in a second PCR of approximately 8 cycles, and the libraries were then purified and pooled. The UMI barcode for each TCRbeta molecule was captured by a 50-nucleotide 5' read. Processing in the source paper ran as follows. The MIGEC toolkit was used to group reads by UMI into consensus reads. Final reads were produced by merging forward and reverse consensus reads with PEAR. A custom decontamination script removed identical UMI-sequence pairs shared across libraries, treating them as cross-sample contamination. MIGMAP, a wrapper around IgBLAST, was used for V(D)J assignment and CDR3 extraction. TCR clonotypes were defined by identical V gene, J gene and CDR3 amino acid sequence, and CDR1 and CDR2 were left unsequenced. TCRdb cleaned the public reads at Q25 with fastp, built clones with MiXCR and kept in-frame beta chains. For every CDR3 protein sequence, its rows merge into one entry that carries the most common genes and DNA. TCRdb's processing, not the authors' own work, is the source of the V and J calls. The sample table shows thousands of distinct CDR3 sequences, and roughly 50% are seen once. The ten biggest clones cover about 24% of the sample.

TCRbeta repertoires were measured from mRNA instead of genomic DNA, an approach that captures expressed receptors. Without cell sorting, buffy coat leukocytes were collected into Trizol, and RNA was extracted using the Direct-zol RNA MiniPrep Plus kit. To separate plasma, buffy coat and red blood cells, the EDTA blood tubes were centrifuged right away at 4 degrees C. The sequencing sample was made of peripheral blood. This clonotype was sampled from a human donor in good health. In this chain, TRBV7-3 is recombined with TRBJ2-3, with the D gene call left open. The CDR3 reads CASSLNRVADTQYF. The DNA sequence is TGTGCCAGCAGCTTAAATCGCGTCGCAGATACGCAGTATTTT.